This TCR beta chain appears in the sequencing data of a study of blood T cells in healthy people across ages. Study as a whole: Using template switching, researchers captured about one barcoded beta molecule for each two T cells. Study findings and constraints: Expanded clonotype shifts may have been confounded, as the donors had an unknown CMV status. Roughly linear age-related decline in beta diversity appeared, significant by age approximately 41.

This clonotype has just a few counts. The target antigen is unknown. The use of a sample-barcoded 5' primer and a J-beta primer mix characterized a second PCR of roughly 6 to 11 cycles. Each CDR3 protein gets one entry after TCRdb re-called the 5' RACE reads with MiXCR. The sample holds under 800,000 distinct CDR3 sequences, roughly 21% seen once. Trimming took 4 bases from V and 5 from J, leaving 18 bases between them. Germline V gene data show CDR1 as DFQATT and CDR2 as SNEGSKA (reference sequence). CDR3 length equals 14 residues. The TCR comes from a man aged 65-85 years in good health. The chain carries TRBV20-1 and TRBJ2-7; D is perhaps TRBD1 (5 bases). Sequenced sample: blood. CDR3 sequence reads: CSAKTAKQVDEQYF. The CDR3 DNA follows: TGCAGTGCTAAAACTGCCAAACAGGTGGACGAGCAGTACTTC.